This T cell receptor beta chain is drawn from a study of cytomegalovirus exposure and HLA in healthy donors. PCR involved 60 Vbeta and 13 Jbeta primers. Assay used: immunoSEQ multiplex PCR; TCRdb lists only in-frame clones, some missing. Here the sample spans about 100,000 clones, approximately 70% being singletons. This clone was counted only a few times. Germline V lookup: CDR1 LGHNA, CDR2 YSLEER. Trimming cost V 4 bases and J 4 bases; bases outside gene matches: 7. This CDR3 has 16 amino acids. The TCR comes from a woman between 18 and 30 years old in good health and CMV-seropositive. The chain joins TRBV4-3 to TRBJ2-3; TRBD1 agrees at 11 bases. Material for sequencing was PBMCs. The CDR3 coding sequence is TGCGCCAGCAGCCTGCTGGGACAGGGGGAGCCAGATACGCAGTATTTT. The encoded protein is CASSLLGQGEPDTQYF.